These T cell receptor beta chains were read from a single sample in a study of cytomegalovirus exposure and HLA in healthy donors. Assay: immunoSEQ multiplex PCR; the TCRdb copy retains only in-frame clones and omits some. The sample shows more than 95,000 clones, around 78% of them seen only once. Source material: PBMCs. The origin of the receptors is a man in his 60s in good health and CMV-seropositive. Both conserved end residues are part of each CDR3. The order of the fields is J gene, V gene, CDR3 protein.

TRBJ2-2 | TRBV10-3 | CAISERTGGTGELFF
TRBJ2-1 | TRBV7-2 | CASSLAHLGDRKFF
TRBJ2-5 | TRBV7-6 | CASSSVTGTQYF
TRBJ2-1 | TRBV2 | CASSATVSYNEQFF
TRBJ2-7 | TRBV5-1 | CASSLSAWEPYEQYF
TRBJ1-1 | TRBV19 | CASSARGRSNAEAFF
TRBJ1-6 | TRBV6-5 | CASRSGTGRPLHF
TRBJ1-1 | TRBV7-3 | CASSLTPGGNTEAFF
TRBJ2-1 | TRBV9 | CASRGQGSSYNEQFF
TRBJ1-5 | TRBV6-4 | CASSDSPRGYQPQHF
TRBJ2-5 | TRBV15 | CATSREQVQETQYF
TRBJ2-3 | TRBV4-1 | CASSLQGLASDTQYF
TRBJ2-5 | TRBV10-3 | CAISVGLAGIQETQYF
TRBJ2-7 | TRBV5-1 | CASSSGQGGEQYF
TRBJ2-3 | TRBV28 | CASSVERGGADTQYF
TRBJ1-1 | TRBV5-1 | CASQTGEGWNTEAFF
TRBJ2-3 | TRBV25-1 | CASSSVRGGGTDTQYF
TRBJ2-1 | TRBV5-6 | CASSLGTGYPYNEQFF
TRBJ1-2 | TRBV5-4 | CASSLDGIRGYTF
TRBJ2-3 | TRBV7-8 | CASSLEGKWTDTQYF
TRBJ2-5 | TRBV11-3 | CASSAGQGGETQYF
TRBJ2-7 | TRBV28 | CASSLNPGQGPEQYF
TRBJ1-2 | TRBV2 | CASSVGGEGYTF
TRBJ2-5 | TRBV6-6 | CASTPSGGAGETQYF
TRBJ1-1 | TRBV28 | CASSLEPGAGHTEAFF
TRBJ1-5 | TRBV28 | CASRAGTPSNQPQHF
TRBJ1-4 | TRBV2 | CASTGQGGTELFF
TRBJ2-7 | TRBV25-1 | CASSGEGGGQYF
TRBJ2-7 | TRBV6-1 | CASTLIGRGDLEQYF
TRBJ2-7 | TRBV10-1 | CASSAAGDAYEQYF
TRBJ2-7 | TRBV28 | CASSFAPGQVLF
TRBJ1-2 | TRBV7-8 | CASSPDYGEGYTF
TRBJ2-3 | TRBV5-4 | CASSPERASVTQYF
TRBJ1-6 | TRBV5-1 | CASSLAGMESPLHF
TRBJ2-5 | TRBV7-2 | CASSPRGAWVETQYF
TRBJ2-1 | TRBV5-1 | CASNPASGGHNEQFF
TRBJ2-3 | TRBV9 | CASSVSGGAGDTQYF
TRBJ2-1 | TRBV18 | CASSPIAGQDNEQFF
TRBJ1-6 | TRBV30 | CACLGQGIWSGSPLHF
TRBJ1-1 | TRBV5-8 | CASSLGRDTEAFF
TRBJ2-7 | TRBV2 | CASSGGIIYEQYF
TRBJ1-5 | TRBV28 | CASSLGGRDGEPQHF
TRBJ2-7 | TRBV2 | CASSEYRAQEQYF
TRBJ1-2 | TRBV6-5 | CASSPSGTDKGYTF
TRBJ2-2 | TRBV27 | CASSFSRGTGELFF
TRBJ2-2 | TRBV10-1 | CASSEGGANTGELFF
TRBJ1-2 | TRBV5-1 | CASSLAARGNGYTF
TRBJ1-2 | TRBV10-1 | CASSEGTPQSYGYTF
TRBJ1-1 | TRBV18 | CASSQSREGTEAFF
TRBJ1-2 | TRBV7-2 | CASSLTGMTDGYTF
TRBJ1-1 | TRBV7-9 | CASAPDRFISTEAFF
TRBJ1-4 | TRBV19 | CASKSATRTALNEKLFF
TRBJ1-1 | TRBV5-6 | CASSKGLLNTEAFF